Following are 14 T cell receptor beta chains from one sample sequenced in a study of beta chain features in type 1 diabetes (dated by TCRdb to 2016 to 2019). The library was made by the immunoSEQ multiplex PCR assay. The entire isolated RNA was reverse transcribed using the High Capacity cDNA Reverse Transcription Kit, and thus expressed TCRB transcripts were sequenced. Held by TCRdb, this immuneACCESS table contains in-frame sequences only and omits some clones. Under half of the omission traces to an unresolved V gene where checked; the cause of the rest is unknown. The sample table records hundreds of thousands of clones; less than 20% of these occur just once. The ten largest account for more than 0.08% of the sample. The specimen was naive CD4+ T cells from blood. According to the study, the label for this sample's cell subset or site signals: true naive CD4+ T cells. The source of these receptors is a man between 18 and 29 years old in good health.

Only a few counts were recorded for this clone. The J gene is TRBJ2-7, the V gene TRBV18; TRBD2 aligns across 14 bases. J gave up 0 bases and V 3 bases, and 4 bases lay outside the gene matches. The CDR3 consists of 17 residues. Germline V lookup: CDR1 KGHSH, CDR2 LQKENI. This chain's CDR3 is CASSPQGLAGVSYEQYF. CDR3 coding DNA: TGTGCCAGCTCACCCCAGGGACTAGCGGGGGTCTCCTACGAGCAGTACTTC. The full variable domain, completed using reference TRBV18 and TRBJ2-7, is NAGVMQNPRHLVRRRGQEARLRCSPMKGHSHVYWYRQLPEEGLKFMVYLQKENIIDESGMPKERFSAEFPKEGPSILRIQQVVRGDSAAYFCASSPQGLAGVSYEQYFGPGTRLTVT.

This chain joins TRBV5-1 and TRBJ1-4; no definite D call. The CDR3 runs 14 residues. CDR1 is SGHRS and CDR2 is YFSETQ in the germline V gene. V lost 3 bases to trimming and J lost 4 bases, with 10 bases between them. CDR3 sequence reads: CASSSTPGNEKLFF. The CDR3 nucleotides read TGCGCCAGCAGCTCAACGCCTGGTAATGAAAAACTGTTTTTT.

The sample holds a few counts of this clone. CDR3 amino acids: CASSPPGWRDRGNEQFF. CDR3 bases: TGTGCCAGCTCACCACCCGGATGGCGGGACAGGGGTAATGAGCAGTTCTTC. The chain joins TRBV18 to TRBJ2-1, with 10 bases lining up with TRBD1. With 0 bases clipped from V and 7 bases from J, the junction kept 9 bases outside the gene matches. The CDR3 covers 17 residues. Germline lookup yields CDR1 KGHSH and CDR2 LQKENI.

The rearrangement joins TRBV7-3 to TRBJ2-3, with D possibly matching TRBD1 (5 bases). CDR1 is SGHTA and CDR2 is FQGTGA in the germline V gene. V lost 4 bases to trimming and J lost 1 base, with 12 bases between them. The CDR3 loop spans 15 amino acids. The CDR3 loop is CASSSTDLRTDTQYF. CDR3 bases: TGTGCCAGCAGCTCGACAGACCTTCGCACAGATACGCAGTATTTT. The full variable domain, completed using reference TRBV7-3 and TRBJ2-3, is GAGVSQTPSNKVTEKGKYVELRCDPISGHTALYWYRQSLGQGPEFLIYFQGTGAADDSGLPNDRFFAVRPEGSVSTLKIQRTERGDSAVYLCASSSTDLRTDTQYFGPGTRLTVL.

This clone was seen a few times. The chain combines TRBV11-2 with TRBJ2-1, with D perhaps given as TRBD1 or TRBD2 (5 bases each). This CDR3 region has 16 residues. Germline V gene lookup returns CDR1 SGHAT and CDR2 FQNNGV. The V end lost 7 bases, the J end lost 6 bases, and 22 bases lay between the germline ends. Here the CDR3 reads CASNPVVRGAGNEQFF. In DNA, the CDR3 is TGTGCCAGCAACCCGGTAGTTAGGGGCGCGGGCAATGAGCAGTTCTTC.

The J gene is TRBJ1-4, the V gene TRBV7-9, with a weak D call TRBD1 (6 bases). This CDR3 has 15 residues. Per germline, CDR1 SEHNR and CDR2 FQNEAQ (reference sequence). V was pared by 5 bases and J by 2 bases, with 12 bases between. CDR3 nucleotide sequence: TGTGCCAGCAGCCGTCCAGGGGCCACTAATGAAAAACTGTTTTTT. It yields the protein CASSRPGATNEKLFF.

Only a few counts were recorded for this clone. J is TRBJ2-3 and V is TRBV5-1; no clear D. Germline lookup yields CDR1 SGHRS and CDR2 YFSETQ. The V gene lost 1 base and the J gene lost 2 bases, with 8 bases spanning the gap. This CDR3 comprises 14 residues. The chain's CDR3 is CASSLWGITDTQYF. As DNA, the CDR3 is TGCGCCAGCAGCTTGTGGGGAATCACAGATACGCAGTATTTT.

The rearrangement links TRBV9 to TRBJ1-4, with D possibly TRBD1 on 6 matching bases. V was trimmed by 0 bases and J by 7 bases, leaving 13 bases between them. The CDR3 covers 15 residues. Per germline, CDR1 SGDLS and CDR2 YYNGEE. CDR3 sequence: CASSVAGGRGEKLFF. DNA of the CDR3: TGTGCCAGCAGCGTAGCGGGGGGCCGGGGTGAAAAACTGTTTTTT.

The rearrangement links TRBV7-9 to TRBJ1-5; possibly TRBD1 for D (5 bases). The CDR3 covers 14 residues. The V and J ends lost 5 bases and 2 bases respectively, with 10 bases between them. CDR1 SEHNR and CDR2 FQNEAQ come from the germline V gene (reference sequence). This CDR3 reads CASSPGGGNQPQHF. For the CDR3, the DNA is TGTGCCAGCAGCCCGGGGGGTGGCAATCAGCCCCAGCATTTT. Supplemented by reference TRBV7-9 and TRBJ1-5, the full variable domain reads DTGVSQNPRHKITKRGQNVTFRCDPISEHNRLYWYRQTLGQGPEFLTYFQNEAQLEKSRLLSDRFSAERPKGSFSTLEIQRTEQGDSAMYLCASSPGGGNQPQHFGDGTRLSIL.

The chain couples TRBV30 to TRBJ2-5; the match to TRBD2 covers 8 bases. Germline V gene lookup returns CDR1 GTSNPN and CDR2 SVGIG (reference sequence). V lost 4 bases and J lost 7; bases outside the gene matches: 17. This CDR3 is built from 16 residues. CDR3 nucleotides: TGTGCCTGGACCGCTCAAGATGTCGGGGGGGCCGGGACCCAGTACTTC. Translation: CAWTAQDVGGAGTQYF.

The rearrangement uses TRBV27 and TRBJ1-2; the match to TRBD1 covers 7 bases. The V segment lost 3 bases and the J segment 8 bases; nucleotides outside the gene matches: 3. The germline gives CDR1 MNHEY, CDR2 SMNVEV (reference sequence). The CDR3 contains 12 residues. The chain's CDR3 is CASSFLGQGYTF. The CDR3 bases are TGTGCCAGCAGTTTTCTGGGACAGGGCTACACCTTC.

This rearrangement joins TRBV7-9 to TRBJ2-5; 10 nucleotides match TRBD1. The CDR3 contains 16 residues. CDR1 is SEHNR and CDR2 is FQNEAQ in the germline V gene (reference sequence). Losses at the gene ends were 1 base for V and 5 bases for J; bases not matched to a gene: 7. The DNA of the CDR3 is TGTGCCAGCAGCTTAGGGGACAGGGGTATTATCGAGACCCAGTACTTC. Translation gives CASSLGDRGIIETQYF.

With respect to this clone: Other DNA sequences in this sample translate to the same CDR3. The chain employs TRBV9 and TRBJ2-6; 8 bases are a match to TRBD1. The CDR3 covers 19 residues. Germline V gives CDR1 SGDLS, CDR2 YYNGEE. Trimming at V came to 4 bases and at J to 0 bases, leaving 12 bases not matched to a gene. CDR3 DNA sequence: TGTGCCAGCAGCCCCGAGGGGTGGACAGGGTACTCTGGGGCCAACGTCCTGACTTTC. Its protein product is CASSPEGWTGYSGANVLTF.

This clone has just a few counts. The chain couples TRBV19 to TRBJ1-6, with 7 bases lining up with TRBD1. Germline CDR1 reads LNHDA; CDR2 reads SQIVND (reference sequence). This CDR3 has 15 residues. V shed 5 bases, J shed 6 bases, and the junction held 7 bases outside the gene matches. The CDR3 sequence: CASSSATGFNSPLHF. The CDR3 DNA follows: TGTGCCAGTAGTTCGGCGACAGGGTTTAATTCACCCCTCCACTTT.